These 6 T cell receptor beta chains were all obtained from the same sample, sequenced in a study of blood T cell repertoires in COVID-19. The repertoire was sequenced with immunoSEQ multiplex PCR; TCRdb's copy has only in-frame clones and lacks some. The sample consists of about 670,000 clones, 80% to 90% of them appearing once. The source material was peripheral blood. The source of these receptors is a woman aged 18-29 years with acute or convalescent COVID-19.

Comment on this clone: Other nucleotide sequences from this sample produce the same CDR3. This sequence joins TRBV9 and TRBJ1-2; no definite D call. V lost 0 bases to trimming and J lost 4 bases, with 7 bases between them. This CDR3 comprises 13 residues. Germline loops: CDR1 SGDLS, CDR2 YYNGEE. The CDR3 DNA reads TGTGCCAGCAGCGTAGATCGAGGCTATGGCTACACCTTC. Protein product: CASSVDRGYGYTF.

This clone was counted once. V usage is TRBV2 and J usage is TRBJ2-3; TRBD2 matches at 9 bases. With V trimmed by 7 bases and J by 2 bases, 10 bases remained unmatched. CDR1 is SNHLY, CDR2 FYNNEI, per germline. The CDR3 consists of 16 residues. The CDR3 is CASTFLSGGSTDTQYF. CDR3 coding DNA: TGTGCCAGCACCTTCCTTAGCGGGGGTTCCACAGATACGCAGTATTTT.

The chain carries TRBV19 and TRBJ1-2; 7 positions match TRBD1. The V gene's germline CDR1 is LNHDA and CDR2 SQIVND (reference sequence). J was trimmed by 10 bases and V by 6 bases; bases with no gene match: 5. The CDR3 contains 11 residues. The CDR3 DNA reads as TGTGCCAGTAGCCTGGACAGGTTCTACACCTTC. Its protein is CASSLDRFYTF.

On this clone: The junction departs from the called germline gene at one end, perhaps through a read error. This chain connects TRBV5-1 to TRBJ2-7, with D perhaps matching TRBD2 (6 bases). Germline V gives CDR1 SGHRS, CDR2 YFSETQ. This CDR3 region has 12 residues. The CDR3 bases are TGCGCCAGCAGCTTGGGGGGGGACCGATTCAACTTC. Its translation is CASSLGGDRFNF.

This clone appeared a single time. This chain links TRBV14 with TRBJ1-4; D is perhaps TRBD1 (5 bases). From germline, CDR1 is SGHDN and CDR2 FVKESK. Trimming shortened V by 4 bases and J by 10 bases, and 13 bases separated the two germline ends. The CDR3 totals 13 residues. CDR3 region: CASSLPIGGKLFF. CDR3 nucleotide sequence: TGTGCCAGCAGCCTCCCGATCGGGGGAAAACTGTTTTTT.

This clone was picked up one time. The chain joins TRBV6-1 to TRBJ1-1, with D maybe TRBD1 (6 bases). The CDR3 consists of 16 residues. Germline V gives CDR1 MNHNS, CDR2 SASEGT. V gave up 4 bases and J gave up 6 bases, with 21 bases separating them. The CDR3 here is CASSGRSRGAEAEAFF. The CDR3 DNA follows: TGTGCCAGCAGTGGACGGTCGCGGGGGGCCGAGGCTGAAGCTTTCTTT.